The entry below describes one T cell receptor (beta chain). The CDR3 is 13 residues long. Trimming removed 2 bases from V and 3 bases from J, with 7 bases in between. The germline V gene has CDR1 SNHLY and CDR2 FYNNEI. As processed by the authors: Nucleated cell number was recorded as an estimate derived from reference gene primer amplification. The data were produced by immunoSEQ multiplex PCR, yet TCRdb's version contains in-frame clones alone and is incomplete. V, J and clone size were drawn from that table, and D and trimming were deduced from the DNA. The table lists about 59,000 clones, about 73% of them singletons. This entry comes from a study of blood T cell repertoires in COVID-19. Study as a whole: The United States, Italy and Spain were the sources of the acute and convalescent COVID-19 samples.

The sample taken for sequencing was peripheral blood. This sequence originates from a woman between 70 and 85 years old with acute or convalescent COVID-19. The chain carries TRBV2 and TRBJ1-1; D uncertain. The CDR3 DNA reads TGTGCCAGCAGTGAATTAGAGGACACTGAAGCTTTCTTT. This gives the protein CASSELEDTEAFF.